This T cell receptor (beta chain) was sequenced for a study of molecular identifiers for immune sequencing clone quantification. TCRdb passed the PCR reads through MiXCR, listing each CDR3 protein once. Altogether about 300,000 distinct CDR3 sequences are present, roughly 23% being singletons, with the ten largest covering more than 0.8%. Trimming at V came to 3 bases and at J to 3 bases, leaving 1 base not matched to a gene. This CDR3 region has 14 residues. From germline, CDR1 is PRHDT and CDR2 FYEKMQ (reference sequence). This clonotype was detected ten times or more. Its target is not known. Whole-study findings and limits: Identical barcode-sharing TCR molecules could lead to underestimated sizes for highly expanded clones. Whereas clones above 20 RNA copies held under 1% of naive-cell molecules, they held over 98% of effector molecules.

The chain employs TRBV13 and TRBJ2-2, with TRBD1 identical over 7 bases. Sequenced material: naive CD8+ T cells from blood, with Jurkat cell RNA spiked in. Subset: FACS-sorted CD8+CD4-CCR7+CD45RA+ naive T cells. The source is a human donor in good health. Some libraries in this study had Jurkat cell RNA spiked in. The CDR3: CASSLGQYTGELFF. CDR3 coding DNA: TGTGCCAGCAGCTTGGGACAGTACACCGGGGAGCTGTTTTTT.